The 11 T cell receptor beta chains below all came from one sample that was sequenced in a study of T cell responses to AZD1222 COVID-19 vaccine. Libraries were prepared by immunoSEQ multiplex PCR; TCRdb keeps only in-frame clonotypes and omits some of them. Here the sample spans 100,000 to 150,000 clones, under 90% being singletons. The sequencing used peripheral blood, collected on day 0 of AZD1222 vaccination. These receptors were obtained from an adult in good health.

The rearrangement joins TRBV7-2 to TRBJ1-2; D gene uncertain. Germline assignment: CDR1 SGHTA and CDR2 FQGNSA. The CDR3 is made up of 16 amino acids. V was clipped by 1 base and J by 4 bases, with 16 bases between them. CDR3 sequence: CASSLVGSPATYGYTF. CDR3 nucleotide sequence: TGTGCCAGCAGCTTAGTGGGCAGTCCCGCGACCTATGGCTACACCTTC.

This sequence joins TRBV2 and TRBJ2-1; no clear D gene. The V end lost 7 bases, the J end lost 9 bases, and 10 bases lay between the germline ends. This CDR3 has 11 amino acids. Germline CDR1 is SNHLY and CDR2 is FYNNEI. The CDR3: CASTRLVEQFF. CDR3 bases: TGTGCCAGCACTAGGTTGGTTGAGCAGTTCTTC.

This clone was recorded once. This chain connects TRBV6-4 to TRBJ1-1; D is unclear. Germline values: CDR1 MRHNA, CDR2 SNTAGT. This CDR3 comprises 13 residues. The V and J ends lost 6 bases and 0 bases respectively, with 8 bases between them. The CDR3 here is CASRGSLNTEAFF. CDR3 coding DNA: TGTGCCAGCAGGGGCAGTTTGAACACTGAAGCTTTCTTT.

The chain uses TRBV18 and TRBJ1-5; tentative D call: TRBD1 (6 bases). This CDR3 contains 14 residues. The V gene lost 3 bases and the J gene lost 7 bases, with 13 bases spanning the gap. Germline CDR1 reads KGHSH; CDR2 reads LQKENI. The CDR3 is CASSPTGNRQPQHF. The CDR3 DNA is TGTGCCAGCTCACCTACAGGGAATCGGCAGCCCCAGCATTTT.

CDR3: CASSLAQGNTIYF. In DNA form, the CDR3 reads TGTGCCAGCAGCTTGGCTCAGGGAAACACCATATATTTT. This chain joins TRBV5-4 and TRBJ1-3; D unresolved. In germline, CDR1 is SGHNT, CDR2 YYREEE (reference sequence). The CDR3 totals 13 residues. Trimming shortened V by 0 bases and J by 4 bases, and 5 bases separated the two germline ends.

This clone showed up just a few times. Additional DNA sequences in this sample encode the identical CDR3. CDR3 DNA: TGTGCCAGCAGTGAATACAGGGGAGGGTACGAGCAGTACTTC. It is translated as CASSEYRGGYEQYF. The chain recombines TRBV2 with TRBJ2-7; D may correspond to TRBD1 or TRBD2 (7 bases each). The CDR3 contains 14 residues. The V end lost 2 bases, the J end lost 4 bases, and 12 bases lay between the germline ends. The germline gives CDR1 SNHLY, CDR2 FYNNEI.

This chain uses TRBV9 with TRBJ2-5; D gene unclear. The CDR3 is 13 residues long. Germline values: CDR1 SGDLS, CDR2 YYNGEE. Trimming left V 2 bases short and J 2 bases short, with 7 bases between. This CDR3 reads CASSVHLQETQYF. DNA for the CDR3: TGTGCCAGCAGCGTGCACCTTCAAGAGACCCAGTACTTC.

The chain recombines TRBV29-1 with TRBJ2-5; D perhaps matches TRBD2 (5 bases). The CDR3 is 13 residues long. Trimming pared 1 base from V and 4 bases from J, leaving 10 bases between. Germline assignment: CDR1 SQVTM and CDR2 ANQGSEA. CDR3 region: CSVEVGGGETQYF. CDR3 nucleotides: TGCAGCGTTGAAGTTGGCGGAGGAGAGACCCAGTACTTC.

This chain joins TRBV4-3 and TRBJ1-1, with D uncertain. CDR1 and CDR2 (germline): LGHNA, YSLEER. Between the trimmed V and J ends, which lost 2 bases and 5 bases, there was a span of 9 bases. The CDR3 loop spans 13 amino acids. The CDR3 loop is CASSQQTRTEAFF. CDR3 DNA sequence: TGCGCCAGCAGCCAACAGACGCGGACTGAAGCTTTCTTT.

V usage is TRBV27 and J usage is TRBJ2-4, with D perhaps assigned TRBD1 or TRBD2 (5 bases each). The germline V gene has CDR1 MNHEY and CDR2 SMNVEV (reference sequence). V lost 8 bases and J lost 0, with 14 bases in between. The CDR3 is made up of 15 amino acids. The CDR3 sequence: CASSTGTRAKNIQYF. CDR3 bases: TGTGCCAGCTCTACCGGGACCCGAGCCAAAAACATTCAGTACTTC.

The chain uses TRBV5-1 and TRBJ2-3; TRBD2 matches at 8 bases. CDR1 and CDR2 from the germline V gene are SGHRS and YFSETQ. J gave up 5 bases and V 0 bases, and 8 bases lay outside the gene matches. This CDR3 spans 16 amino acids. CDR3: CASSLAAGGPGDTQYF. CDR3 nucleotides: TGCGCCAGCAGCTTGGCCGCGGGGGGCCCTGGAGATACGCAGTATTTT.